What follows is one T cell receptor beta chain and its context. The same CDR3 is also encoded by other DNA sequences in this sample. Profiled with immunoSEQ multiplex PCR; TCRdb holds only in-frame clones, not every one. The sample consists of under 55,000 clones, 92% of them appearing once. Germline V lookup: CDR1 SGHTA, CDR2 FQGNSA. The CDR3 totals 12 residues. Between the trimmed V and J ends, which lost 5 bases and 2 bases, there was a span of 7 bases. The sample belongs to a study of T cell changes during pregnancy in multiple sclerosis. The receptor comes from a female donor in good health, enrolled as a control in a pregnancy study. The chain carries TRBV7-2 and TRBJ2-7; D is ambiguous. The sequencing here drew on CD4+ T cells from peripheral blood mononuclear cells, taken after pregnancy. In DNA, the CDR3 is TGTGCCAGCAGCCTACCTACCTACGAGCAGTACTTC. This gives the protein CASSLPTYEQYF.